This T cell receptor (beta chain) was recorded in a study of T cell responses to AZD1222 COVID-19 vaccine. Broader study findings: Females outnumbered males among donors, who were mostly white British; clonal diversity was possibly underestimated. Breadth and depth of Spike-specific TCRs rose after two AZD1222 doses.

Some clones are missing from TCRdb's copy, which holds only in-frame ones; the method was immunoSEQ multiplex PCR. This sample has 97,000 or so clones, with more than 75% found just once. Worth noting for this clone: Its specificity is not known.

The CDR3 is 16 residues long. V lost 2 bases to trimming and J lost 5 bases, with 18 bases between them. The germline CDR1 and CDR2 sequences are SSHAT and FNYEAQ (reference sequence). The TCR comes from an adult in good health. V usage is TRBV7-7 and J usage is TRBJ2-5, with TRBD1 as a possible D gene (6 bases). The sequenced sample was peripheral blood, obtained on day 0 of AZD1222 vaccination. CDR3 sequence: CASSLFRVQGEETQYF. CDR3 in DNA: TGTGCCAGCAGCTTATTTCGTGTACAGGGAGAGGAGACCCAGTACTTC.